The clone carrying this TCR beta chain was counted between two and nine times. Antigen specificity is unknown. The CDR3 totals 13 residues. Germline CDR1 and CDR2: MNHEY and SVGAGI. V trimming: 10 bases; J trimming: 4 bases; junction bases outside the gene matches: 8. The data derive from a study of OX40 agonist ivuxolimab in advanced cancers. Broader study findings: Clonal expansion by week 6 occurred in CD4+ and CD8+ blood T cells (at 0.1 to 3.0 mg/kg).

Sequencing was performed with immunoSEQ multiplex PCR; in TCRdb, only in-frame clones are kept and a portion is missing. The table shows some 80,000 clones, with 80% to 90% occurring only once. Patients with autoimmune history or systemic immunosuppression were excluded. Collection of blood occurred at baseline, at cycle 4 day 1, and at cycle 7 day 1. The sequences come from CD4+ or CD8+ T cells sorted from blood, collected in a trial of the OX40 agonist ivuxolimab. This TCR derives from an adult with an advanced solid tumor such as melanoma, head and neck, liver or kidney cancer. The chain uses TRBV6-5 and TRBJ1-2; 8 nucleotides line up with TRBD1. CDR3 nucleotide sequence: TGTGCCACCTCCCGACAGGGGCTCTATGGCTACACCTTC. Amino acid sequence: CATSRQGLYGYTF.